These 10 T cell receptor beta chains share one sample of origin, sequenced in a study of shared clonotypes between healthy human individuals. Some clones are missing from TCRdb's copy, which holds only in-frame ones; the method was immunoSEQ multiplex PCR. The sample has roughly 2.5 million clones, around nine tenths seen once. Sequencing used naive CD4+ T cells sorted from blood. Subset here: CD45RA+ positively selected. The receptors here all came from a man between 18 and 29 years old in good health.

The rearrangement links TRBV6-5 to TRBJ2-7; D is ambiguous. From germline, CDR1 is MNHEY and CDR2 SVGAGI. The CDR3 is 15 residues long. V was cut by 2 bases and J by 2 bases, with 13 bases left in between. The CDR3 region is CASSYGVVEAYEQYF. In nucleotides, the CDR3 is TGTGCCAGCAGTTACGGGGTCGTAGAAGCCTACGAGCAGTACTTC.

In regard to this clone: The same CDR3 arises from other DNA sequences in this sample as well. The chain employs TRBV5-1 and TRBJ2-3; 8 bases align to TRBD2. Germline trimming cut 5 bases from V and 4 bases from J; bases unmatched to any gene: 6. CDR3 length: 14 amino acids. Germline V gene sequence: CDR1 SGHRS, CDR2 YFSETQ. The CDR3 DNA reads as TGCGCCAGCAGTCGAGTACTAGCGGCAGATACGCAGTATTTT. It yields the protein CASSRVLAADTQYF.

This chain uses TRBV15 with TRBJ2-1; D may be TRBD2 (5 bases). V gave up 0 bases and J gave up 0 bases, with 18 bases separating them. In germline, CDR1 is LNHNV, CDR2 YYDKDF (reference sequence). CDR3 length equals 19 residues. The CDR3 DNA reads TGTGCCACCAGCAGAGACCCATCGTCGACGGGGAACTCCTACAATGAGCAGTTCTTC. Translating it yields CATSRDPSSTGNSYNEQFF. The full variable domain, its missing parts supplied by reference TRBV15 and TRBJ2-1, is DAMVIQNPRYQVTQFGKPVTLSCSQTLNHNVMYWYQQKSSQAPKLLFHYYDKDFNNEADTPDNFQSRRPNTSFCFLDIRSPGLGDTAMYLCATSRDPSSTGNSYNEQFFGPGTRLTVL.

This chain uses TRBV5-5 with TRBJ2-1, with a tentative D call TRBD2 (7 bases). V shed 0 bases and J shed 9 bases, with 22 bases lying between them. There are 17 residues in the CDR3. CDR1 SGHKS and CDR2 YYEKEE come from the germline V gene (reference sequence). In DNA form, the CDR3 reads TGTGCCAGCAGCTTGGGGGCCTCTAGGAGCGGGACAAGTGAGCAGTTCTTC. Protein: CASSLGASRSGTSEQFF.

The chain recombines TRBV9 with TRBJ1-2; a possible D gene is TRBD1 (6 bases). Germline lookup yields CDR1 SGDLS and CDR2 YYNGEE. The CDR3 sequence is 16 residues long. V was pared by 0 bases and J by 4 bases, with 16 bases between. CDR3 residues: CASSVGFRDRSYGYTF. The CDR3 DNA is TGTGCCAGCAGCGTAGGATTCAGAGACAGGAGCTATGGCTACACCTTC. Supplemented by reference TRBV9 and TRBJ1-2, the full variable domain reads DSGVTQTPKHLITATGQRVTLRCSPRSGDLSVYWYQQSLDQGLQFLIQYYNGEERAKGNILERFSAQQFPDLHSELNLSSLELGDSALYFCASSVGFRDRSYGYTFGSGTRLTVV.

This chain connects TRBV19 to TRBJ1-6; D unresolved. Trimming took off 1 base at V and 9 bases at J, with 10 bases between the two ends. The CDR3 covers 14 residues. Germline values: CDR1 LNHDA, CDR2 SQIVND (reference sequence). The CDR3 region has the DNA TGTGCCAGTAGTATAGGGCAGTTGTTTTCACCCCTCCACTTT. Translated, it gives CASSIGQLFSPLHF. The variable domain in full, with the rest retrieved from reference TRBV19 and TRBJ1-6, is DGGITQSPKYLFRKEGQNVTLSCEQNLNHDAMYWYRQDPGQGLRLIYYSQIVNDFQKGDIAEGYSVSREKKESFPLTVTSAQKNPTAFYLCASSIGQLFSPLHFGNGTRLTVT.

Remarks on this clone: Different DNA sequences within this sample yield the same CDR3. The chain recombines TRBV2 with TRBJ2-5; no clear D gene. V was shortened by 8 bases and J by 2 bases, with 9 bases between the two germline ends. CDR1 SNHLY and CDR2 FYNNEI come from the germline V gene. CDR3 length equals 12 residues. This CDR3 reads CASGVTQETQYF. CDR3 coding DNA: TGTGCCAGCGGAGTAACACAAGAGACCCAGTACTTC. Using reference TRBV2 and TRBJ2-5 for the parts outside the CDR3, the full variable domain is EPEVTQTPSHQVTQMGQEVILRCVPISNHLYFYWYRQILGQKVEFLVSFYNNEISEKSEIFDDQFSVERPDGSNFTLKIRSTKLEDSAMYFCASGVTQETQYFGPGTRLLVL.

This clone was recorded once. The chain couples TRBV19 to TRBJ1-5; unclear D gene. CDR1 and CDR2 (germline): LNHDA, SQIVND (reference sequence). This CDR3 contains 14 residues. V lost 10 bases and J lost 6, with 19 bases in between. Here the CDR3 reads CATQEGYLGQPQHF. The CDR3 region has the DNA TGTGCCACCCAGGAGGGTTACCTTGGTCAGCCCCAGCATTTT.

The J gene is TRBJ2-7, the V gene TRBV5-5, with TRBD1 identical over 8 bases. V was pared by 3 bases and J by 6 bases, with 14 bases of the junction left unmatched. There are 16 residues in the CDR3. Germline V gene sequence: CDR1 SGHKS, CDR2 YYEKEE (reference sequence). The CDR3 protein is CASSSHTRTGSGEQYF. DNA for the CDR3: TGTGCCAGCAGCTCACACACACGGACAGGGTCGGGCGAGCAGTACTTC.

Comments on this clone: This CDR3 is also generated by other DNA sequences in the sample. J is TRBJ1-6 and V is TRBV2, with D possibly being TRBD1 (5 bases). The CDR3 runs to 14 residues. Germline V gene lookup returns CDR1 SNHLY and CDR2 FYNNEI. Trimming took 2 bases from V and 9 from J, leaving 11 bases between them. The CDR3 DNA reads TGTGCCAGCAGTGAAATTCGGGGGGGTTCACCCCTCCACTTT. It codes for CASSEIRGGSPLHF.